The clone carrying this T cell receptor (beta chain) has only a few counts. This CDR3 has 11 residues. The V gene's germline CDR1 is SGHNT and CDR2 YYREEE (reference sequence). With 6 bases removed from V and 8 bases from J, the gap between germline ends came to 11 bases. The data were obtained in a study of shared clonotypes between healthy human individuals. Some clones are missing from TCRdb's copy, which holds only in-frame ones; the method was immunoSEQ multiplex PCR. The table includes about 2.1 million clones, around 93% detected once. CD45RO-negative, CCR7-positively selected cells formed the naive CD8 fraction, excluding terminally differentiated effector memory CD45RA+ cells.

The sample was naive CD8+ T cells from PBMCs. The sequence came from a man in his late teens or twenties in good health. Some clones in this sample may be carry-over from other donors' samples. The V gene is TRBV5-4, the J gene TRBJ1-2, with unresolved D. The CDR3, as DNA: TGTGCCAGCACCGCCTCGTCAGGCTACACCTTC. It specifies CASTASSGYTF.